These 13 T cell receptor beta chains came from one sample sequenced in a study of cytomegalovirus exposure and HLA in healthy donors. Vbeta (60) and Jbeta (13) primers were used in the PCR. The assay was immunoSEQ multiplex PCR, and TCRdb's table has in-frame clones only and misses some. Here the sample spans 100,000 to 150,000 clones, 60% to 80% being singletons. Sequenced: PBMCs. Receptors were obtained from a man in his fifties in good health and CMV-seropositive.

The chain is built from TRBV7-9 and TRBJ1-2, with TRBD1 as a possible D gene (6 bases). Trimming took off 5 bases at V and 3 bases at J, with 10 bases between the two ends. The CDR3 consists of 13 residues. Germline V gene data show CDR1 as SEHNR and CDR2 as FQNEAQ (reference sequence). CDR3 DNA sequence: TGTGCCAGCAGCGAAAGACAGGACTATGGCTACACCTTC. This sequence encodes CASSERQDYGYTF.

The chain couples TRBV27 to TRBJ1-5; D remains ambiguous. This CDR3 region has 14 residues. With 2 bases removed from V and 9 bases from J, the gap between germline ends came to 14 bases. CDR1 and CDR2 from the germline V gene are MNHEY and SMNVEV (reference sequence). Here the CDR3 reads CASSLATSGGPQHF. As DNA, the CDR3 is TGTGCCAGCAGTTTAGCCACCAGCGGAGGGCCCCAGCATTTT.

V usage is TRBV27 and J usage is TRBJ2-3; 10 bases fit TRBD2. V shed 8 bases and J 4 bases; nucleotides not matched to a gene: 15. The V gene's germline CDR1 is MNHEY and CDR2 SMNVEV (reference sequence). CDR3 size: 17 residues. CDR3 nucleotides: TGTGCCAGCGAGGGAATAGGGTCTCTAGCGGGAGCAGATACGCAGTATTTT. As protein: CASEGIGSLAGADTQYF.

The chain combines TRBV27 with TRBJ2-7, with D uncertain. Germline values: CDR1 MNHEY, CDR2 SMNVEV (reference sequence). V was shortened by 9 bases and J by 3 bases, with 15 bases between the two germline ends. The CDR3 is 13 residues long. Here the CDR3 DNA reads TGTGCCAGTTCTTGGGTCGGCGGCTACGAGCAGTACTTC. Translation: CASSWVGGYEQYF.

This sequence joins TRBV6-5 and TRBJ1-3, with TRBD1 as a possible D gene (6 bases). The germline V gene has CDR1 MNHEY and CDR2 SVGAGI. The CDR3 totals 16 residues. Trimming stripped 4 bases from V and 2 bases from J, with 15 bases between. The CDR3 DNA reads TGTGCCAGCAGTTTAGTGAGGGGGTCTACTGGAAACACCATATATTTT. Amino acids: CASSLVRGSTGNTIYF.

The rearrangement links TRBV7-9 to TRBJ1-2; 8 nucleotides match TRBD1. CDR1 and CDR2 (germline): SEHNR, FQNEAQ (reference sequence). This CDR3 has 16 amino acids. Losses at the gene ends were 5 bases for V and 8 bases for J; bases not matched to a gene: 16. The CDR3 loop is CASSITGTGPFHGYTF. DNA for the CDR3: TGTGCCAGCAGCATCACCGGGACAGGACCCTTTCACGGCTACACCTTC.

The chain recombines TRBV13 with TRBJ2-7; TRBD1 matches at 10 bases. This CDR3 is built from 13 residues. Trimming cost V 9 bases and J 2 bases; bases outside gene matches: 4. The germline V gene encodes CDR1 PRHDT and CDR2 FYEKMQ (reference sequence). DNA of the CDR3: TGTGCCAGTGGGGACAGGGGAACCTACGAGCAGTACTTC. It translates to CASGDRGTYEQYF.

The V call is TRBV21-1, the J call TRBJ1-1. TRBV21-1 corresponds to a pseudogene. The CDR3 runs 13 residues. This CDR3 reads CASSSTGNTEAFF. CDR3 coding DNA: TGTGCCAGCAGTTCGACGGGGAACACTGAAGCTTTCTTT.

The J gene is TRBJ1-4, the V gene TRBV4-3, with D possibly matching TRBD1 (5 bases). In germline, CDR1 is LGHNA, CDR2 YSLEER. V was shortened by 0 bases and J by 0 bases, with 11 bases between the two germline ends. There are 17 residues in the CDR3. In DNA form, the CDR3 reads TGCGCCAGCAGCCAAGACCGGCGGGGACCAACTAATGAAAAACTGTTTTTT. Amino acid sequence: CASSQDRRGPTNEKLFF.

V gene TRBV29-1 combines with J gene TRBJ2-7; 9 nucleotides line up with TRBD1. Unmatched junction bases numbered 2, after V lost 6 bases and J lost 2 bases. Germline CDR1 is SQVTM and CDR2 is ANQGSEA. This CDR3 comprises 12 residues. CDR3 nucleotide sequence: TGCAGCGTGACAGGGGGGACCTACGAGCAGTACTTC. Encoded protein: CSVTGGTYEQYF.

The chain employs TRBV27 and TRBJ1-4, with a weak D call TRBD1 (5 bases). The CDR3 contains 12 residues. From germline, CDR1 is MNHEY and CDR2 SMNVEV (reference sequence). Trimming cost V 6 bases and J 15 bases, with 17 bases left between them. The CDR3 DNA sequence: TGTGCCAGCAGCTCCGCGGGAGGAGGGGTGTTTTTT. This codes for CASSSAGGGVFF.

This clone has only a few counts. CDR3 bases: TGTGCCAGTAGTATATCTAGCGGGAACTACAATGAGCAGTTCTTC. Its protein is CASSISSGNYNEQFF. V and J are TRBV19 and TRBJ2-1; 9 bases map to TRBD2. The CDR3 is 15 residues long. V gave up 2 bases and J gave up 3 bases; unmatched junction bases: 2. Germline V CDR1 and CDR2: LNHDA, SQIVND (reference sequence).

CDR3 protein: CASSSGMVTEAFF. Here the CDR3 DNA reads TGTGCCAGCAGCTCAGGGATGGTCACTGAAGCTTTCTTT. The chain employs TRBV7-2 and TRBJ1-1; the D gene is possibly TRBD1 (5 bases). The CDR3 runs to 13 residues. V was shortened by 4 bases and J by 4 bases, with 10 bases between the two germline ends. Germline V gene sequence: CDR1 SGHTA, CDR2 FQGNSA.